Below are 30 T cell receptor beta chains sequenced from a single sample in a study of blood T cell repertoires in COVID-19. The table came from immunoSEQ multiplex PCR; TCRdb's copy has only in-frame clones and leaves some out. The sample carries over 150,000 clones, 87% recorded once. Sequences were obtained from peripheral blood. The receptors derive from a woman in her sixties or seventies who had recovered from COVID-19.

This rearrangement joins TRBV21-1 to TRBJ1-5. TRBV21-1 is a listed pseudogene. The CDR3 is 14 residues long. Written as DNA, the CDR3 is TGTGCCAGCAGCAAAGTGGCGGCACGAGAGCCCCAGCATTTT. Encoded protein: CASSKVAAREPQHF.

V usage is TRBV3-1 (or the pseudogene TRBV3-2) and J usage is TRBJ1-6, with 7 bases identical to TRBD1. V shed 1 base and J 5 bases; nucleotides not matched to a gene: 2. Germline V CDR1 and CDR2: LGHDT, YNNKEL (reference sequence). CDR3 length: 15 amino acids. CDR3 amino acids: CASSQGDRNNSPLHF. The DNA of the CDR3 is TGTGCCAGCAGCCAAGGGGACAGAAATAATTCACCCCTCCACTTT.

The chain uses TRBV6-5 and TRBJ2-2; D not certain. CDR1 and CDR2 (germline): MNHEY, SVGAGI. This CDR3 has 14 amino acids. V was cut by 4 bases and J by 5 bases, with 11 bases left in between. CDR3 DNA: TGTGCCAGCAGTTCACCTCGAGAAACCGGGGAGCTGTTTTTT. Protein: CASSSPRETGELFF.

The chain's CDR3 is CASSPSRDTSPLHF. The CDR3 DNA is TGTGCCAGTAGTCCCAGCCGGGACACTTCACCCCTCCACTTT. The chain carries TRBV19 and TRBJ1-6, with a possible D match to TRBD1 (6 bases). The germline V gene has CDR1 LNHDA and CDR2 SQIVND (reference sequence). The CDR3 length is 14 residues. V lost 5 bases to trimming and J lost 9 bases, with 14 bases between them.

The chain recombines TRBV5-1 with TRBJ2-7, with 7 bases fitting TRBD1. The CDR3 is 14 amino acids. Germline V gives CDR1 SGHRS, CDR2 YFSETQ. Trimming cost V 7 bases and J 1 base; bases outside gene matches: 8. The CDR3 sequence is CASRRDSLSYEQYF. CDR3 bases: TGCGCCAGCCGAAGGGACAGTCTATCCTACGAGCAGTACTTC.

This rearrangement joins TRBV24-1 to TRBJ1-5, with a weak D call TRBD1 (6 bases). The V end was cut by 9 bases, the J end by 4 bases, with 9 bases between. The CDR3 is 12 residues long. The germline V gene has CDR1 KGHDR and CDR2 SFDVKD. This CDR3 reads CATGGQNQPQHF. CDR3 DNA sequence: TGTGCCACCGGAGGACAGAATCAGCCCCAGCATTTT.

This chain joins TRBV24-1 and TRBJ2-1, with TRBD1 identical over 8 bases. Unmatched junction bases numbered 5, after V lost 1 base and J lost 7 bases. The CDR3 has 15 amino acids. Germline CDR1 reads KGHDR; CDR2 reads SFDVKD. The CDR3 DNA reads TGTGCCACCAGTGATTTTTGGACAGGGATTAATGAGCAGTTCTTC. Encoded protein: CATSDFWTGINEQFF.

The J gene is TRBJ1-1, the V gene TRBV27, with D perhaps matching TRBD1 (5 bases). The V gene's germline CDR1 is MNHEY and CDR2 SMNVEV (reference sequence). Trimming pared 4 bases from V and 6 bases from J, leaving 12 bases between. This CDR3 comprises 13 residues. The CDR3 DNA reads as TGTGCCAGCAGTTGGGCAGGGTTCGCTGAAGCTTTCTTT. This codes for CASSWAGFAEAFF.

The CDR3 is CASSSPGGKYEQYF. The CDR3 coding sequence is TGTGCCAGCAGTTCACCCGGGGGGAAATACGAGCAGTACTTC. The rearrangement joins TRBV27 to TRBJ2-7; TRBD2 matches at 7 bases. Germline V lookup: CDR1 MNHEY, CDR2 SMNVEV (reference sequence). The V segment lost 4 bases and the J segment 4 bases; nucleotides outside the gene matches: 7. This CDR3 has 14 amino acids.

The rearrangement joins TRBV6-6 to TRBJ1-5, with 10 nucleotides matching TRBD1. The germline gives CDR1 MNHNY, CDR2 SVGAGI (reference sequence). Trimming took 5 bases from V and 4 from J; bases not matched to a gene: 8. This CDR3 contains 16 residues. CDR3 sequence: CASSPRDRGLNQPQHF. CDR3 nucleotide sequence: TGTGCCAGCAGTCCAAGGGACAGGGGATTAAATCAGCCCCAGCATTTT.

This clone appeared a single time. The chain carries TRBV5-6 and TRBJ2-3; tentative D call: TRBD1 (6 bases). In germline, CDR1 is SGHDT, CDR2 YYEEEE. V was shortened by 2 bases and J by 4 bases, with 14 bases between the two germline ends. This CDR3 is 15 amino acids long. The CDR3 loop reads CASSLRGIGADTQYF. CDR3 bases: TGTGCCAGCAGCTTAAGGGGGATCGGGGCAGATACGCAGTATTTT.

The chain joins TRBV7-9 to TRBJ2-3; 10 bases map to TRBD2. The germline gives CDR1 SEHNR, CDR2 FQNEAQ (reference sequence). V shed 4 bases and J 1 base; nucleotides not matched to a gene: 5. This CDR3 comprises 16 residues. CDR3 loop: CASSSGLAQRTDTQYF. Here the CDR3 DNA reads TGTGCCAGCAGCTCGGGACTAGCGCAACGCACAGATACGCAGTATTTT. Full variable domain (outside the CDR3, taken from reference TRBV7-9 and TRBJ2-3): DTGVSQNPRHKITKRGQNVTFRCDPISEHNRLYWYRQTLGQGPEFLTYFQNEAQLEKSRLLSDRFSAERPKGSFSTLEIQRTEQGDSAMYLCASSSGLAQRTDTQYFGPGTRLTVL.

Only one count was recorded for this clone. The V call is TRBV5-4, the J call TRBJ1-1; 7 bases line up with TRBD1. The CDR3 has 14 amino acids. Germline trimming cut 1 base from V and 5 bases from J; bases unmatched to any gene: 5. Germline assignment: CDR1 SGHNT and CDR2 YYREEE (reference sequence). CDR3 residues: CASSLQGVRTEAFF. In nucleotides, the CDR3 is TGTGCCAGCAGCTTGCAGGGGGTTAGGACTGAAGCTTTCTTT. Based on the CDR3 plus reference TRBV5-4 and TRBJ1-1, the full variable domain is ETGVTQSPTHLIKTRGQQVTLRCSSQSGHNTVSWYQQALGQGPQFIFQYYREEENGRGNFPPRFSGLQFPNYSSELNVNALELDDSALYLCASSLQGVRTEAFFGQGTRLTVV.

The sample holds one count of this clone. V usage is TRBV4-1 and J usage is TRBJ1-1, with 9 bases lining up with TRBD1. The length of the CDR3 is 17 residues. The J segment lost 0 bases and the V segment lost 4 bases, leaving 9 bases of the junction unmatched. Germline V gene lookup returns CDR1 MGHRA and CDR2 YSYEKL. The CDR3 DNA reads TGCGCCAGCAGCCGCCGACAGGGGGATTTCATGAACACTGAAGCTTTCTTT. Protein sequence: CASSRRQGDFMNTEAFF.

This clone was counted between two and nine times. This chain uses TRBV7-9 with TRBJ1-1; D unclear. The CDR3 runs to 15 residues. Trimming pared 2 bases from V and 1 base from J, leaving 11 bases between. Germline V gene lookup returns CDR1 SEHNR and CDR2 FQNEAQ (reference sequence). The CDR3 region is CASSLSQVENTEAFF. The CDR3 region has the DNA TGTGCCAGCAGCTTAAGCCAGGTGGAGAACACTGAAGCTTTCTTT.

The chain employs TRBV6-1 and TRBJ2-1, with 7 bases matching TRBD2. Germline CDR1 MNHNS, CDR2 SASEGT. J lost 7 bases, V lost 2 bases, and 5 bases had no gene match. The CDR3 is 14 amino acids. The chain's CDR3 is CASSERTRGNEQFF. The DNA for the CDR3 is TGTGCCAGCAGTGAAAGGACTAGAGGGAATGAGCAGTTCTTC.

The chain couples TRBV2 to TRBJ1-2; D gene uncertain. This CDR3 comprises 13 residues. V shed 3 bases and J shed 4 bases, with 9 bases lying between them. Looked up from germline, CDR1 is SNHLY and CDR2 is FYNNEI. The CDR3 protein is CASSDLAGYGYTF. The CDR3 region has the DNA TGTGCCAGCAGTGATTTGGCAGGCTATGGCTACACCTTC.

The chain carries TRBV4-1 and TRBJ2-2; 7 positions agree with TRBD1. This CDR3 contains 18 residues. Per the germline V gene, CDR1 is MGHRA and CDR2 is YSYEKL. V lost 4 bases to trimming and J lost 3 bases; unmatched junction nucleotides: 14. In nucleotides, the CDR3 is TGCGCCAGCAGCCTCCCACCCTTGGGGGACAGAGACACCGGGGAGCTGTTTTTT. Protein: CASSLPPLGDRDTGELFF.

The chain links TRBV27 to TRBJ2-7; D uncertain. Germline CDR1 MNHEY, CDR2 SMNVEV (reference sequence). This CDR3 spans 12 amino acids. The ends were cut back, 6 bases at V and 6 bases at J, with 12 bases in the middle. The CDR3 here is CASSTTRGEQYF. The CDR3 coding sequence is TGTGCCAGCAGCACGACGAGAGGCGAGCAGTACTTC.

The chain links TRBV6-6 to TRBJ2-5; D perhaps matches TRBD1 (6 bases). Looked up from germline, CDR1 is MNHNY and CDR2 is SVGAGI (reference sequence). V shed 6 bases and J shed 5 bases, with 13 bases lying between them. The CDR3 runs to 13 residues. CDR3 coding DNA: TGTGCCAGCAGGGGGCCCCAGGGGGAGACCCAGTACTTC. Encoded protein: CASRGPQGETQYF.

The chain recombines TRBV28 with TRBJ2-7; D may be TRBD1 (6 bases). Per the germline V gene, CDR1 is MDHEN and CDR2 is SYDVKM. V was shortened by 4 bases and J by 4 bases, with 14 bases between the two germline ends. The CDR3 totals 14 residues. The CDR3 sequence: CASSSPRQAYEQYF. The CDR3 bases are TGTGCCAGCAGTTCCCCACGACAGGCGTACGAGCAGTACTTC.

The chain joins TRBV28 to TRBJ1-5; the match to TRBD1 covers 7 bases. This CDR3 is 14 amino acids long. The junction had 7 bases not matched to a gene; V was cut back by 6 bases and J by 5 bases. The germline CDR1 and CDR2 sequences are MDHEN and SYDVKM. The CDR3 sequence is CASSPIQGHQPQHF. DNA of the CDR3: TGTGCCAGCAGCCCCATACAGGGGCATCAGCCCCAGCATTTT.

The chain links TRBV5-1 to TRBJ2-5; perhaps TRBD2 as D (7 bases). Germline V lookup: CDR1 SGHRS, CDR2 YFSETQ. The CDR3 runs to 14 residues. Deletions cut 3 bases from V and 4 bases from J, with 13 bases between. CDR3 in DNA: TGCGCCAGCAGCTCGGGGGGCGCCGGAGAGACCCAGTACTTC. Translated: CASSSGGAGETQYF.

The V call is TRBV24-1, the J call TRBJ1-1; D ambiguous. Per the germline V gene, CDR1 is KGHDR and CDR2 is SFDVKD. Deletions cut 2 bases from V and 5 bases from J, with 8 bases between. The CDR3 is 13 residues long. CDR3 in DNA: TGTGCCACCAGTGATTCGGGTTGGACTGAAGCTTTCTTT. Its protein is CATSDSGWTEAFF.

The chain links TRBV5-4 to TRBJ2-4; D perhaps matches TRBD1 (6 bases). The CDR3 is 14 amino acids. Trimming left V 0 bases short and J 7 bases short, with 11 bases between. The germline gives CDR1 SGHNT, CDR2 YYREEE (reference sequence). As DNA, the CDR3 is TGTGCCAGCAGCTTGGGGGGGCAGGTGAACATTCAGTACTTC. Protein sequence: CASSLGGQVNIQYF.

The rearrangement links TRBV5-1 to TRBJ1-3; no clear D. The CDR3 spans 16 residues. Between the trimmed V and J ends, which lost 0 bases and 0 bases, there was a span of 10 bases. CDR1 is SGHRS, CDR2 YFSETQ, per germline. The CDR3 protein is CASSLATVSSGNTIYF. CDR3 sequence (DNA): TGCGCCAGCAGCTTGGCCACAGTCAGCTCTGGAAACACCATATATTTT. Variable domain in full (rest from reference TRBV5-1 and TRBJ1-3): KAGVTQTPRYLIKTRGQQVTLSCSPISGHRSVSWYQQTPGQGLQFLFEYFSETQRNKGNFPGRFSGRQFSNSRSEMNVSTLELGDSALYLCASSLATVSSGNTIYFGEGSWLTVV.

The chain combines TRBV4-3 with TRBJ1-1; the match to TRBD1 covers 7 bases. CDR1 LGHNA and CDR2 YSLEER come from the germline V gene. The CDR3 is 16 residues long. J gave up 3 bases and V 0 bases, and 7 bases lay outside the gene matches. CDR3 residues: CASSQDFNRGDTEAFF. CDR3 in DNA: TGCGCCAGCAGCCAAGATTTTAACAGGGGAGACACTGAAGCTTTCTTT.

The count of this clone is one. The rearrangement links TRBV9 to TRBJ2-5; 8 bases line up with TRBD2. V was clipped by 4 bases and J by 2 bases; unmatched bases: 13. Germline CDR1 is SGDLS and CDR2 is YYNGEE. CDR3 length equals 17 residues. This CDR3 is CASSRFDTSGAQETQYF. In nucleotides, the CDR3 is TGTGCCAGCAGCCGCTTCGATACTAGCGGAGCTCAAGAGACCCAGTACTTC.

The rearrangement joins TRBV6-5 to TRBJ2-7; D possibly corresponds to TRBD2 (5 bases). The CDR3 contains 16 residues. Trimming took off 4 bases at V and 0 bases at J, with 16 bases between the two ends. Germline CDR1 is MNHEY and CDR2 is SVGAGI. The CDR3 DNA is TGTGCCAGCAGTTCTCCCGTGAGGGCGAGCTCCTACGAGCAGTACTTC. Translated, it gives CASSSPVRASSYEQYF.

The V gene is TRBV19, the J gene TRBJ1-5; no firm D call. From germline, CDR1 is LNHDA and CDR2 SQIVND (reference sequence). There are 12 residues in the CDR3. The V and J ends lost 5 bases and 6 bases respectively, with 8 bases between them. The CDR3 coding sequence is TGTGCCAGTAGTCAGGAACCTCAGCCCCAGCATTTT. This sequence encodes CASSQEPQPQHF.